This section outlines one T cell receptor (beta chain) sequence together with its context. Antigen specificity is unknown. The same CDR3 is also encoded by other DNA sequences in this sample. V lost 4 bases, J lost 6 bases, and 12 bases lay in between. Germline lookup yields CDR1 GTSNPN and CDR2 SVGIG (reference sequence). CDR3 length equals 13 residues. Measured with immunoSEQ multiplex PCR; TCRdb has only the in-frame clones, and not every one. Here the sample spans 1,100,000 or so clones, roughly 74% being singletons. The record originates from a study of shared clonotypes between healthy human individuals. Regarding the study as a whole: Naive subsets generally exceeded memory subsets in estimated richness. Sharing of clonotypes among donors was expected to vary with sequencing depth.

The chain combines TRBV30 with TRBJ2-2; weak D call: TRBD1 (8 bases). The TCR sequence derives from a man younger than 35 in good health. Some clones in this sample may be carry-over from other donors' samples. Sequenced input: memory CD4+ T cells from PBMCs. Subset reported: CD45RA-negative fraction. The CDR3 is CAWKQGGAGELFF. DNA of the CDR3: TGTGCCTGGAAACAGGGGGGGGCCGGGGAGCTGTTTTTT.